The 20 T cell receptor beta chains presented below share a single source sample, sequenced in a study of shared clonotypes between healthy human individuals. The protocol was immunoSEQ multiplex PCR, while the TCRdb copy is restricted to in-frame clones and leaves out a portion. The sample contains around 2.5 million clones, 93% of which appear only once. Input material: naive CD4+ T cells from PBMCs. Documented subset: CD45RA+ positively selected. These receptors were taken from a man between 18 and 35 years old in good health. Some clones in this sample may be carry-over from other donors' samples.

The rearrangement links TRBV29-1 to TRBJ2-7, with 10 bases aligning to TRBD1. The CDR3 totals 12 residues. The V and J ends lost 8 bases and 4 bases, in that order; junction bases with no gene match: 5. Per the germline V gene, CDR1 is SQVTM and CDR2 is ANQGSEA. CDR3 sequence reads: CSTSGQGYEQYF. CDR3 coding DNA: TGCAGCACTTCGGGACAGGGGTACGAGCAGTACTTC.

The rearrangement links TRBV28 to TRBJ1-2, with D maybe TRBD1 (5 bases). In germline, CDR1 is MDHEN, CDR2 SYDVKM. CDR3 length: 12 amino acids. V lost 7 bases and J lost 4, with 10 bases in between. The CDR3 DNA is TGTGCCAGCAACGGGGACGGCTATGGCTACACCTTC. Protein: CASNGDGYGYTF.

The genes are TRBV6-1 and TRBJ2-7; TRBD2 matches 11 bases. After removal of 1 base from V and 5 bases from J, the junction contained 7 bases not matched to a gene. Looked up from germline, CDR1 is MNHNS and CDR2 is SASEGT. This CDR3 region has 16 residues. The CDR3 sequence: CASSEVVSGRADEQYF. As DNA, the CDR3 is TGTGCCAGCAGTGAAGTGGTTAGCGGGAGGGCAGACGAGCAGTACTTC.

The gene calls are TRBV5-4 and TRBJ2-1, with D possibly matching TRBD1 (6 bases). V was pared by 5 bases and J by 1 base, with 13 bases between. This CDR3 comprises 15 residues. The germline gives CDR1 SGHNT, CDR2 YYREEE (reference sequence). This CDR3 is CASSPDRWSYNEQFF. The CDR3 DNA follows: TGTGCCAGCAGTCCCGACAGGTGGTCCTACAATGAGCAGTTCTTC.

The V call is TRBV29-1, the J call TRBJ2-5, with 12 bases aligning to TRBD1. There are 15 residues in the CDR3. V was pared by 6 bases and J by 4 bases, with 9 bases of the junction left unmatched. From germline, CDR1 is SQVTM and CDR2 ANQGSEA. DNA of the CDR3: TGCAGCGTGAGAGAGGGACAGGGGGCAGGAGAGACCCAGTACTTC. Translated, it gives CSVREGQGAGETQYF. Supplemented by reference TRBV29-1 and TRBJ2-5, the full variable domain reads SAVISQKPSRDICQRGTSLTIQCQVDSQVTMMFWYRQQPGQSLTLIATANQGSEATYESGFVIDKFPISRPNLTFSTLTVSNMSPEDSSIYLCSVREGQGAGETQYFGPGTRLLVL.

The chain recombines TRBV27 with TRBJ2-2, with TRBD1 matching 8 bases. CDR1 and CDR2 (germline): MNHEY, SMNVEV (reference sequence). Trimming cost V 7 bases and J 5 bases; bases outside gene matches: 12. This CDR3 has 16 amino acids. CDR3 nucleotides: TGTGCCAGCAAGAGGACAGGGAACCCTTGGACCGGGGAGCTGTTTTTT. Encoded protein: CASKRTGNPWTGELFF.

This chain connects TRBV28 to TRBJ1-2; D is perhaps TRBD1 (5 bases). Trimming stripped 7 bases from V and 4 bases from J, with 10 bases between. Per germline, CDR1 MDHEN and CDR2 SYDVKM. The CDR3 consists of 12 residues. The CDR3 region has the DNA TGTGCCAGCAAAGGGGAAATCTATGGCTACACCTTC. Translated: CASKGEIYGYTF.

The V and J genes are TRBV6-6 and TRBJ1-1; no reliable D call. Germline values: CDR1 MNHNY, CDR2 SVGAGI (reference sequence). The CDR3 loop spans 11 amino acids. The V and J ends lost 8 bases and 3 bases respectively, with 7 bases between them. CDR3 nucleotide sequence: TGTGCCAGCGGAGCTCACACTGAAGCTTTCTTT. Amino acids: CASGAHTEAFF.

With respect to this clone: The same CDR3 arises from other DNA sequences in this sample as well. The chain carries TRBV28 and TRBJ2-5; 12 nucleotides line up with TRBD2. Trimming removed 5 bases from V and 5 bases from J; junction bases left unmatched: 3. CDR1 and CDR2 from the germline V gene are MDHEN and SYDVKM. CDR3 length: 14 amino acids. CDR3 protein: CASSLAGGRETQYF. CDR3 coding DNA: TGTGCCAGCAGTCTAGCGGGAGGGCGGGAGACCCAGTACTTC.

The V and J genes are TRBV5-1 and TRBJ2-5; 8 bases match TRBD2. The ends lost 4 bases at V and 4 bases at J; junction bases unmatched: 9. Germline CDR1 SGHRS, CDR2 YFSETQ. CDR3 length: 15 amino acids. The CDR3 coding sequence is TGCGCCAGCAGCCCTCGTACCCTAGCGGGAGAGACCCAGTACTTC. It codes for CASSPRTLAGETQYF.

The chain carries TRBV9 and TRBJ2-1; 7 positions agree with TRBD2. The CDR3 covers 19 residues. Trimming at V came to 4 bases and at J to 0 bases, leaving 16 bases not matched to a gene. CDR1 and CDR2 from the germline V gene are SGDLS and YYNGEE. CDR3 nucleotide sequence: TGTGCCAGCAGCCCCTTGGTTGGGGGAGGGCCTGGCTCCTACAATGAGCAGTTCTTC. Residues: CASSPLVGGGPGSYNEQFF.

Comment on this clone: Other DNA sequences within the sample encode an identical CDR3. J is TRBJ2-7 and V is TRBV19; 7 bases align to TRBD1. The CDR3 consists of 13 residues. CDR1 is LNHDA, CDR2 SQIVND, per germline (reference sequence). After removal of 5 bases from V and 7 bases from J, the junction contained 8 bases not matched to a gene. CDR3 region: CASSSRGKREQYF. CDR3 nucleotide sequence: TGTGCCAGTAGTTCCAGGGGGAAGAGAGAGCAGTACTTC. The entire variable domain, with the rest obtained from reference TRBV19 and TRBJ2-7, is as follows: DGGITQSPKYLFRKEGQNVTLSCEQNLNHDAMYWYRQDPGQGLRLIYYSQIVNDFQKGDIAEGYSVSREKKESFPLTVTSAQKNPTAFYLCASSSRGKREQYFGPGTRLTVT.

The chain has TRBV10-3 and TRBJ1-2, with TRBD1 as a possible D gene (5 bases). Germline V gene sequence: CDR1 ENHRY, CDR2 SYGVKD. Trimming pared 7 bases from V and 4 bases from J, leaving 16 bases between. This CDR3 has 14 amino acids. The CDR3 here is CAITDWERGYGYTF. The CDR3 DNA reads TGTGCCATCACGGACTGGGAGAGGGGCTATGGCTACACCTTC.

The rearrangement joins TRBV2 to TRBJ1-3; maybe TRBD1 (6 bases). Germline lookup yields CDR1 SNHLY and CDR2 FYNNEI. The V gene lost 4 bases and the J gene lost 4 bases, with 17 bases spanning the gap. The CDR3 runs to 16 residues. CDR3 nucleotides: TGTGCCAGCAGTGTCGCGGGGGGCCTCTGGGGAAACACCATATATTTT. Residues: CASSVAGGLWGNTIYF.

The V call is TRBV7-8, the J call TRBJ2-5; no clear D gene. Looked up from germline, CDR1 is SGHVS and CDR2 is FQNEAQ. This CDR3 region has 12 residues. The V end was cut by 0 bases, the J end by 7 bases, with 6 bases between. CDR3 loop: CASSLASLTQYF. In DNA, the CDR3 is TGTGCCAGCAGCTTAGCTAGTCTGACCCAGTACTTC.

This chain connects TRBV6-5 to TRBJ2-2; D not resolved. The length of the CDR3 is 13 residues. The V gene's germline CDR1 is MNHEY and CDR2 SVGAGI. V shed 6 bases and J shed 5 bases, with 10 bases lying between them. CDR3: CASSERVTGELFF. Here the CDR3 DNA reads TGTGCCAGCAGCGAAAGGGTAACCGGGGAGCTGTTTTTT.

The rearrangement joins TRBV7-2 to TRBJ2-3; TRBD2 aligns across 7 bases. V shed 5 bases and J 9 bases; nucleotides not matched to a gene: 5. CDR1 is SGHTA and CDR2 is FQGNSA in the germline V gene. The CDR3 runs 12 residues. CDR3 loop: CASSPQRDTQYF. The CDR3, as DNA: TGTGCCAGCAGCCCCCAGCGGGACACGCAGTATTTT.

The rearrangement uses TRBV4-1 and TRBJ2-7, with 8 bases matching TRBD2. The germline gives CDR1 MGHRA, CDR2 YSYEKL. This CDR3 has 18 residues. Unmatched junction bases numbered 13, after V lost 0 bases and J lost 3 bases. CDR3 sequence: CASSQDVPGRTSRYEQYF. CDR3 bases: TGCGCCAGCAGCCAAGATGTCCCCGGGAGGACTAGCCGCTACGAGCAGTACTTC.

This CDR3 is CAISEGGEAGNTIYF. CDR3 DNA sequence: TGTGCCATCAGTGAAGGGGGAGAGGCCGGAAACACCATATATTTT. The chain joins TRBV10-3 to TRBJ1-3; D might be TRBD1 (6 bases). The V and J ends lost 3 bases and 4 bases respectively, with 13 bases between them. CDR1 and CDR2 from the germline V gene are ENHRY and SYGVKD. The CDR3 contains 15 residues.

This chain joins TRBV6-4 and TRBJ2-1; 7 nucleotides match TRBD1. Germline assignment: CDR1 MRHNA and CDR2 SNTAGT. The CDR3 is 15 residues long. Trimming removed 2 bases from V and 13 bases from J; junction bases left unmatched: 14. As DNA, the CDR3 is TGTGCCAGCAGTGACCAGGGGGTGTTAGCGAGACCACAGTTCTTC. Amino acids: CASSDQGVLARPQFF.